A single T cell receptor (delta chain) is shown here with its context. By how much of the sample it makes up, this clone is medium-sized (0.01 to 0.1%). Its antigen is currently not known. Base qualities are not recorded, but no much larger clone differs from it by a single base. The data derive from a study of gamma-delta T cells after stem cell transplantation listed by TCRdb under 2016. The library was prepared using RT-PCR. Sequencing instrument: Illumina MiSeq. TCRdb called clones from the public reads with CATT, and repeated DNA sequences were later combined into one row. The sample data list approximately 1,300 delta-chain clones, and 25% to 30% of these were observed just once. The ten largest make up about 36% of the sample. The CDR3 covers 18 residues, taking in both the cysteine and the phenylalanine. Solely the CDR3 DNA is kept, with 54 bases framed from the first base. According to the germline V gene, CDR1 reads GEAIGNYY and CDR2 reads EKD. The V and J ends are trimmed by 5 bases and 3 bases, leaving 27 bases between them.

The V and J genes are TRDV2 and TRDJ1; 9 matching bases give a weak D call of TRDD2. This sequence originates from a human donor. It is not recorded whose cells these are; they may come from a transplant donor. The sample comprised gamma-delta T cells. The sequenced DNA is TGTGCCTGTGCCTTCCTACCTGTTAGCGGGGGATATTCCGATAAACTCATCTTT. The resulting protein is CACAFLPVSGGYSDKLIF.